Listed below are T cell receptor beta chains from one sample, sequenced in a study of OX40 agonist ivuxolimab in advanced cancers. Measured with immunoSEQ multiplex PCR; TCRdb has only the in-frame clones, and not every one. The table records approximately 47,000 clones, about 88% of them present only once. This sample comprised CD4+ or CD8+ T cells sorted from blood, obtained in a trial of the OX40 agonist ivuxolimab. These receptors all stem from an adult with an advanced solid tumor such as melanoma, head and neck, liver or kidney cancer. Both conserved end residues are part of each CDR3. D genes are given only for firm matches. Size values are once, few and many counts, or a class for expanded clones, and some rows have none.

J gene	D gene	clone size	V gene	CDR3 DNA	CDR3 protein
TRBJ1-2	NA	NA	TRBV11-2	TGTGCCAGCAGCCCCTTGATTGGGGGCCTTGGCTACACCTTC	CASSPLIGGLGYTF
TRBJ2-7	NA	NA	TRBV5-1	TGCGCCAGCAGCACCGATGGGGCCCAACTCTACGAGCAGTACTTC	CASSTDGAQLYEQYF
TRBJ2-5	TRBD1	NA	TRBV27	TGTGCCAGCGCTGTGACAGGGGAGACCCAGTACTTC	CASAVTGETQYF
TRBJ2-2	NA	NA	TRBV11-3	TGTGCCAGCAGCCTCCGAATGGGGCAGGGACTTAACGGGGAGCTGTTTTTT	CASSLRMGQGLNGELFF
TRBJ1-1	NA	NA	TRBV5-1	TGCGCCAGCAGCTTGGTGGGGTCCGGGTTTCGTGACACTGAAGCTTTCTTT	CASSLVGSGFRDTEAFF
TRBJ2-1	TRBD2	NA	TRBV5-1	TGCGCCAGCAGCCCGGCCGGACTAGCGGGAGAGCTCTCCTACAATGAGCAGTTCTTC	CASSPAGLAGELSYNEQFF
TRBJ2-6	NA	NA	TRBV19	TGTGCCAGTAATCTTCTCTCTGGGGCCAACGTCCTGACTTTC	CASNLLSGANVLTF
TRBJ2-4	NA	NA	TRBV13	TGTGCCAGCAGGAGGGGCAGGGACTTAGCTATAGCCAAAAACATTCAGTACTTC	CASRRGRDLAIAKNIQYF
TRBJ2-2	NA	few	TRBV7-3	TGTGCCAGCAGCTTATCTAACACCGGGGAGCTGTTTTTT	CASSLSNTGELFF
TRBJ2-7	NA	NA	TRBV21-1	TGTGCCAGCAGCAAAAGTCCCGGGACTAGGAACGCGGAGCAGTACTTC	CASSKSPGTRNAEQYF
TRBJ2-5	TRBD2	NA	TRBV10-2	TGCGCCAGCAGTATAGCGGGAGGGCCGCTGGAGACCCAGTACTTC	CASSIAGGPLETQYF
TRBJ2-7	TRBD2	NA	TRBV14	TGTGCCAGCAGCGTAACCCCCGCCGGGACTAGCGGGAGAAGGGGCGAGCAGTACTTC	CASSVTPAGTSGRRGEQYF
TRBJ2-5	NA	NA	TRBV15	TGTGCCACCAGCAGAGGGGTAATGGCACTGGACCAAGAGACCCAGTACTTC	CATSRGVMALDQETQYF
TRBJ2-1	TRBD2	NA	TRBV11-2	TGTGCCAGCAGCTTAAGTGGGAGGGTGGGCAATGAGCAGTTCTTC	CASSLSGRVGNEQFF
TRBJ1-1	NA	NA	TRBV5-1	TGCGCCAGCAGCTCATCCCTTGGGGCCACTGAAGCTTTCTTT	CASSSSLGATEAFF
TRBJ1-6	NA	once	TRBV7-9	TGTGCCAGCAGCCCCCATGGCTCCTATAATTCACCCCTCCACTTT	CASSPHGSYNSPLHF
TRBJ1-6	NA	NA	TRBV28	TGTGCCAGCAGCTCGACGCCCGGGGGGCGGCGGTCACCCCTCCACTTT	CASSSTPGGRRSPLHF
TRBJ2-7	NA	NA	TRBV5-4	TGTGCCAGCAGCGTCTCTAGCGTCCTAGGTTACGAGCAGTACTTC	CASSVSSVLGYEQYF
TRBJ2-1	TRBD2	NA	TRBV11-2	TGTGCCAGCAGCTCAAGGACTAGCGGGAGGGCCGGGTACGATGAGCAGTTCTTC	CASSSRTSGRAGYDEQFF
TRBJ2-1	TRBD2	NA	TRBV5-4	TGTGCCAGCAGCCCCCGACTAGCGGGGGGGAGGAATGAGCAGTTCTTC	CASSPRLAGGRNEQFF
TRBJ2-3	NA	NA	TRBV5-1	TGCGCCAGCAGCTTGAATCCCTCGGGACTCCTTCCAGATACGCAGTATTTT	CASSLNPSGLLPDTQYF
TRBJ2-3	NA	NA	TRBV5-1	TGCGCCAGACATACGCAGTATTTT	CARHTQYF
TRBJ2-3	TRBD2	NA	TRBV5-5	TGTGCCAGCAGCAAGGGACTAGCGAATCCAGATACGCAGTATTTT	CASSKGLANPDTQYF
TRBJ1-4	NA	NA	TRBV15	TGTGCCACCAGCAGAGATCTGGGTATAATTAATGAAAAACTGTTTTTT	CATSRDLGIINEKLFF
TRBJ2-1	NA	NA	TRBV4-2	TGTGCCAGCAGCCAAGATTTCAGCGGCGGCTCCTACAATGAGCAGTTCTTC	CASSQDFSGGSYNEQFF
TRBJ1-1	NA	NA	TRBV28	TGTGCCAGCAGTTTCCCGACAAGGAACACTGAAGCTTTCTTT	CASSFPTRNTEAFF
TRBJ2-7	TRBD1	NA	TRBV5-5	TGTGCCAGCAGCTTGGCCTCAAATGCAGAACAGGGGTCGGGGGAGCAGTACTTC	CASSLASNAEQGSGEQYF
TRBJ2-5	NA	NA	TRBV7-7	TGTGCCAGCAGCTTAACCGCTAGCGCCTCAGGGTGGCAAGAAACCCAGTACTTC	CASSLTASASGWQETQYF
TRBJ2-7	NA	NA	TRBV28	TGTGCCAGCGAGGGTAGCGAACTATACGGGCAGTACTTC	CASEGSELYGQYF
TRBJ1-1	NA	NA	TRBV6-5	TGTGCCAGCAGTTATGATCTGAACACTGAAGCTTTCTTT	CASSYDLNTEAFF
TRBJ2-1	NA	NA	TRBV5-1	TGCGCCAGCAGCTTGACTAGTGGGGCCTACAATGAGCAGTTCTTC	CASSLTSGAYNEQFF
TRBJ1-5	NA	NA	TRBV6-1	TGTGCCAGCAGGGTGGACCTCAATCAGCCCCAGCATTTT	CASRVDLNQPQHF
TRBJ2-1	TRBD2	NA	TRBV7-3	TGTGCCAGCAGCTTAACCAGCGGGGGCGACTCCTACAATGAGCAGTTCTTC	CASSLTSGGDSYNEQFF
TRBJ2-7	NA	NA	TRBV27	TGTGCCAGCAGGGACTACCAGTACGAGCAGTACTTC	CASRDYQYEQYF
TRBJ2-5	NA	NA	TRBV19	TGTGCCAGTAGCCCCACGAATGCCCAAGAGACCCAGTACTTC	CASSPTNAQETQYF
TRBJ1-2	NA	NA	TRBV4-3	TGCGCCAGCAGCCAAGTATCCGGGCAGGCTAACTATGGCTACACCTTC	CASSQVSGQANYGYTF
TRBJ1-2	TRBD1	NA	TRBV29-1	TGCAGCGTTGTCACACAGGGGATCTATGGCTACACCTTC	CSVVTQGIYGYTF
TRBJ1-1	TRBD1	NA	TRBV6-6	TGTGCCAGCAGGGGACAGGCAGAAGCTTTCTTT	CASRGQAEAFF
TRBJ2-4	TRBD1	NA	TRBV6-1	TGTGCCAGCACCGGGACAGGGAGAAACATTCAGTACTTC	CASTGTGRNIQYF
TRBJ1-1	TRBD1	NA	TRBV28	TGTGCCAGCAGTGGAACAGGGGGTAACACTGAAGCTTTCTTT	CASSGTGGNTEAFF
TRBJ1-6	TRBD1	NA	TRBV6-5	TGTGCCAGCAGTTACTGGACAGGGTTGAGTTCACCCCTCCACTTT	CASSYWTGLSSPLHF
TRBJ2-3	TRBD1	NA	TRBV6-5	TGTGCCAGCAGTTACGAGGGGGGACAGGGACTGGATACGCAGTATTTT	CASSYEGGQGLDTQYF
TRBJ2-2	NA	NA	TRBV7-3	TGTGCCAGCAGCGAGACTAGTCCCGGGGAGCTGTTTTTT	CASSETSPGELFF
TRBJ2-1	NA	NA	TRBV19	TGTGCCAGTAGTACCCAGGGCTACAATGAGCAGTTCTTC	CASSTQGYNEQFF
TRBJ2-7	NA	NA	TRBV7-9	TGTGCCAGCAGCCCCCAATTTACGGGGATGTACGAGCAGTACTTC	CASSPQFTGMYEQYF
TRBJ2-7	NA	NA	TRBV28	TGTGCCAGCAGTTCTGTTCGGTACGAGCAGTACTTC	CASSSVRYEQYF
TRBJ1-4	NA	NA	TRBV5-1	TGCGCCAGCAGCTTGGTAGGGTCTAATGAAAAACTGTTTTTT	CASSLVGSNEKLFF
TRBJ1-2	TRBD1	NA	TRBV5-4	TGTGCCAGCAGCCTCGACAGGGGGAGTAACTATGGCTACACCTTC	CASSLDRGSNYGYTF
TRBJ1-2	NA	NA	TRBV5-1	TGCGCCAGCAGCTTGGGGGGCCGGGGCTACACCTTC	CASSLGGRGYTF
TRBJ2-7	NA	NA	TRBV19	TGTGCCAGTAGTATAGGGGCAGGGGAGGGGTCCTACGAGCAGTACTTC	CASSIGAGEGSYEQYF
TRBJ2-5	TRBD2	NA	TRBV11-3	TGTGCCAGCAGCTCCACCCTAGCGGGAGACGGAGAGACCCAGTACTTC	CASSSTLAGDGETQYF
TRBJ2-7	NA	once	TRBV11-1	TGTGCCAGCAGCTACGGGGCCTCAGGTCTCTCCTACGAGCAGTACTTC	CASSYGASGLSYEQYF
TRBJ1-1	NA	few	TRBV9	TGTGCCAGCAGCGTAGACGGGAACACTGAAGCTTTCTTT	CASSVDGNTEAFF